This T cell receptor (beta chain) stems from a study of T-cell memory formation after mild COVID-19. Study conclusions and caveats: Some responding clones appeared in pre-infection memory, suggesting cross-reactive memory joined.

TCRdb redid the calling of the 5' RACE reads with MiXCR, one entry per CDR3 protein. The table lists around 250,000 distinct CDR3 sequences, roughly 17% of them singletons. The CDR3 runs 12 residues. The germline gives CDR1 SGHTA, CDR2 FQGNSA. Trimming shortened V by 4 bases and J by 8 bases, and 11 bases separated the two germline ends. This clonotype turned up a few times. The antigen remains undetermined. The sequence was collected from a man aged 18 to 29 who had mild COVID-19 (a few samples of this study predate the infection). Cell type and time point are not known. Sample: PBMCs or a T cell subset sorted from them (not recorded which). The chain recombines TRBV7-2 with TRBJ1-2; TRBD1 might be the D (6 bases). The CDR3 is CASSSYRAGYTF. Here the CDR3 DNA reads TGTGCCAGCAGCTCATACAGGGCGGGCTACACCTTC.